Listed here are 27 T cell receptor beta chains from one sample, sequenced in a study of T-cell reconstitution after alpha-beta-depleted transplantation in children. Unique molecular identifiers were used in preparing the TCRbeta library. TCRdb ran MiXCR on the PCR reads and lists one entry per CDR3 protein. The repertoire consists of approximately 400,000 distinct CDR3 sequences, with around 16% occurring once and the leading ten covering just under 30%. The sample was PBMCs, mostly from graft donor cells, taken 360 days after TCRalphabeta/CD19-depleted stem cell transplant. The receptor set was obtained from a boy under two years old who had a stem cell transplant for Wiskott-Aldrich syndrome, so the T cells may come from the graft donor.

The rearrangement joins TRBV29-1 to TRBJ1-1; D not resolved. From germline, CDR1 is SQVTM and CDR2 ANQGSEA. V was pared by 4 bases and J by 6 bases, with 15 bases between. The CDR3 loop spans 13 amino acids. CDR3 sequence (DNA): TGCAGCGTTGGGCGTGGAGGAGTCCCTGAAGCTTTCTTT. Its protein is CSVGRGGVPEAFF.

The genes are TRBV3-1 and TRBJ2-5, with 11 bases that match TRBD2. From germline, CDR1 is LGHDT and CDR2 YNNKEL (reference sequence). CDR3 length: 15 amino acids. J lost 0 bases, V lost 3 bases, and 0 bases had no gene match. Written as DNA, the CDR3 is TGTGCCAGCAGCCAGGGACTAGCGGACCAAGAGACCCAGTACTTC. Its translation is CASSQGLADQETQYF.

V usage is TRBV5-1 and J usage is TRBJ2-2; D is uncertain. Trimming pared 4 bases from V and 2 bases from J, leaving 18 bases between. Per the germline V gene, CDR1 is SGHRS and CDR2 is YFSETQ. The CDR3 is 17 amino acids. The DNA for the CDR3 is TGCGCCAGCAGCCCTTTACCCGTCCTATTTAACACCGGGGAGCTGTTTTTT. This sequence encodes CASSPLPVLFNTGELFF.

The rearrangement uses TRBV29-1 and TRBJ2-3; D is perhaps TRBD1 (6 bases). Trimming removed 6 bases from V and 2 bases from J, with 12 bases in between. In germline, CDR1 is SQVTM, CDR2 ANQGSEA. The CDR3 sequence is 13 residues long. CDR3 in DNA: TGCAGCGTAGGGGGTCAGCTCACAGATACGCAGTATTTT. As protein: CSVGGQLTDTQYF.

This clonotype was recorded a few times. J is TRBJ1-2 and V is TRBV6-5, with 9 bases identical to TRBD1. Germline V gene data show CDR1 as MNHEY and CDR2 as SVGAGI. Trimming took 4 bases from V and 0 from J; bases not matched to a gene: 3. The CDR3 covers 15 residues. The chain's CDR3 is CASSSGTGPNYGYTF. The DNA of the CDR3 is TGTGCCAGCAGTTCCGGGACAGGGCCTAACTATGGCTACACCTTC.

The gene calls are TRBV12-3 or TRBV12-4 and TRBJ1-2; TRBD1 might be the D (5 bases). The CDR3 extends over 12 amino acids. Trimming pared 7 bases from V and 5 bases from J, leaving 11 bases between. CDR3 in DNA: TGTGCCAGCACCTTCGGGGGGTATGGCTACACCTTC. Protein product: CASTFGGYGYTF.

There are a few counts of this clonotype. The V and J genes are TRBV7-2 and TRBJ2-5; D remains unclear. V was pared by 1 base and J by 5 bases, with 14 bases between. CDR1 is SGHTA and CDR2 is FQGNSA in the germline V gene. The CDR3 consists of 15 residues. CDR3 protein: CASSLDSLEGETQYF. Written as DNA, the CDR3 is TGTGCCAGCAGCTTAGATAGTCTCGAAGGGGAGACCCAGTACTTC.

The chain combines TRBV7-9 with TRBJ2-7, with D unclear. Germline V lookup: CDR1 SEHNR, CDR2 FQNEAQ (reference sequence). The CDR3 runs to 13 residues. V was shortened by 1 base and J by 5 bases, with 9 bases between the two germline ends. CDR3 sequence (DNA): TGTGCCAGCAGCTTAGAAATATGGAACGAGCAGTACTTC. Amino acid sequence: CASSLEIWNEQYF.

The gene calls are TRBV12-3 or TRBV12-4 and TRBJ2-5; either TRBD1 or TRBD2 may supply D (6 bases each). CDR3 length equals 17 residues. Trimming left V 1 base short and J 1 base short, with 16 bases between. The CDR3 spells CASSLDSYREAQETQYF. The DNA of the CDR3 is TGTGCCAGCAGTTTAGACTCCTACAGGGAGGCCCAAGAGACCCAGTACTTC.

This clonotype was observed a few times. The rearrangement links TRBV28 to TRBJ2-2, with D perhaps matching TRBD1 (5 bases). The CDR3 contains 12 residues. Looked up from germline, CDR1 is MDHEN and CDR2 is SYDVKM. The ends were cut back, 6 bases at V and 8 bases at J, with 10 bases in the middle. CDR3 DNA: TGTGCCAGCAGCAAAGGGGTTGGGGAGCTGTTTTTT. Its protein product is CASSKGVGELFF.

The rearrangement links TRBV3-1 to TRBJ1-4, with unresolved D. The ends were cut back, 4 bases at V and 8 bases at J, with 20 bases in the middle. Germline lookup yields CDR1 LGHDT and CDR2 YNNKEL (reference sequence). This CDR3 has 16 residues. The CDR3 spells CASSPIPTQAGEKLFF. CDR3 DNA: TGTGCCAGCAGCCCGATTCCGACCCAAGCGGGGGAAAAACTGTTTTTT. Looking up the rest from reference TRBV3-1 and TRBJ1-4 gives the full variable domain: DTAVSQTPKYLVTQMGNDKSIKCEQNLGHDTMYWYKQDSKKFLKIMFSYNNKELIINETVPNRFSPKSPDKAHLNLHINSLELGDSAVYFCASSPIPTQAGEKLFFGSGTQLSVL.

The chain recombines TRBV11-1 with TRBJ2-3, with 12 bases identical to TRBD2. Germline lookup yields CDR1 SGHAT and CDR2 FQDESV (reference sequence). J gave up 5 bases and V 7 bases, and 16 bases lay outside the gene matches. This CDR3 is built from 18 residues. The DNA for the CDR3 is TGTGCCAGCAACGCTAGGGCCCTAGCGGGGGGGCCTAAAGATACGCAGTATTTT. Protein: CASNARALAGGPKDTQYF.

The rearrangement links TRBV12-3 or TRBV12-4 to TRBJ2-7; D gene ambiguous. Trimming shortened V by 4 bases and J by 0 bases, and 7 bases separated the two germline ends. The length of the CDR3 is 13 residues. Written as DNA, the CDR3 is TGTGCCAGCAGTTCCCAGACCTCCTACGAGCAGTACTTC. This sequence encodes CASSSQTSYEQYF.

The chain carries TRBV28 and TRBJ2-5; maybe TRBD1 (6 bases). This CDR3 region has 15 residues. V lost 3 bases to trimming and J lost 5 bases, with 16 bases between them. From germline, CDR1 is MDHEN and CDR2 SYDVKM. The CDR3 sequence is CASSFPSNRVETQYF. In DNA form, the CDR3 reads TGTGCCAGCAGTTTCCCTAGCAACAGGGTGGAGACCCAGTACTTC.

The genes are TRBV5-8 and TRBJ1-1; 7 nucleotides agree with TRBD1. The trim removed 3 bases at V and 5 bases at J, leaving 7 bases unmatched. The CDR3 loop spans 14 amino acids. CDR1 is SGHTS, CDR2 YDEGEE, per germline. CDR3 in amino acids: CASSYRGIGTEAFF. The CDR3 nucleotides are TGTGCCAGCAGCTACAGGGGAATCGGAACTGAAGCTTTCTTT.

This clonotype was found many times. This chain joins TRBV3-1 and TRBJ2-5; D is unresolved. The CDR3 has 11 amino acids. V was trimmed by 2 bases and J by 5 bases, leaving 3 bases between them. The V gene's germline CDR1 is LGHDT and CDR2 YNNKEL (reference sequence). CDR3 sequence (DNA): TGTGCCAGCAGCCAAACTGAGACCCAGTACTTC. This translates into CASSQTETQYF.

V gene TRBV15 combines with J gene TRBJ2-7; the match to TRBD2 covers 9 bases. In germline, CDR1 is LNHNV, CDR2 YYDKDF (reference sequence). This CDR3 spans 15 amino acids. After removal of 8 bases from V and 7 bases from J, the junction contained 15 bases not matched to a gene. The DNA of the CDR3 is TGTGCCACCGGGCGGGGTCTAGCGGGGCCGTTAGAGCAGTACTTC. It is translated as CATGRGLAGPLEQYF.

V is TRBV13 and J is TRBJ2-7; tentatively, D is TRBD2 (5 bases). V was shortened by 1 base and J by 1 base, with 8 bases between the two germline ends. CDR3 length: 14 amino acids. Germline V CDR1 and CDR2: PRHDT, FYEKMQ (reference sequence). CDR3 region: CASSLAGKSYEQYF. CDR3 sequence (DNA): TGTGCCAGCAGCTTAGCGGGAAAATCCTACGAGCAGTACTTC. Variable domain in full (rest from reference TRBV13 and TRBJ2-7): AAGVIQSPRHLIKEKRETATLKCYPIPRHDTVYWYQQGPGQDPQFLISFYEKMQSDKGSIPDRFSAQQFSDYHSELNMSSLELGDSALYFCASSLAGKSYEQYFGPGTRLTVT.

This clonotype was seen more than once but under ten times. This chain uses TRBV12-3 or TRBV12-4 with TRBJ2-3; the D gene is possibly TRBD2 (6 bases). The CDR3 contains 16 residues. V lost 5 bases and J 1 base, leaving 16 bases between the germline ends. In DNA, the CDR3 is TGTGCCAGCAGTGCTCAACCGGGACTCCGCACAGATACGCAGTATTTT. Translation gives CASSAQPGLRTDTQYF.

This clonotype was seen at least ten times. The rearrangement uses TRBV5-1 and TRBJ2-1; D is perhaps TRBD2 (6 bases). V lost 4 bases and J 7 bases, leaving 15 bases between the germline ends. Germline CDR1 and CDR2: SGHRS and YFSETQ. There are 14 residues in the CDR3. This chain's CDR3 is CASSRSGLWNEQFF. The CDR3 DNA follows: TGCGCCAGCAGCCGTTCGGGACTTTGGAATGAGCAGTTCTTC.

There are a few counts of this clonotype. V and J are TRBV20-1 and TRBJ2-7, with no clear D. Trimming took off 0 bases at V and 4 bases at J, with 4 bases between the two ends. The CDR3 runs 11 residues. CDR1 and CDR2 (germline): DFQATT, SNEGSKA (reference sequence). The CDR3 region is CSARDLYEQYF. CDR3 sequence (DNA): TGCAGTGCTAGAGATCTGTACGAGCAGTACTTC.

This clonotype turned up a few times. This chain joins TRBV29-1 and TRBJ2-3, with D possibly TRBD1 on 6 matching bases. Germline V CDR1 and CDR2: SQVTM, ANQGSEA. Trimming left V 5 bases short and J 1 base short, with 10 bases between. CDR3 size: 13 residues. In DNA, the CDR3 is TGCAGCGTTCTTAGGACAGGCACAGATACGCAGTATTTT. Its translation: CSVLRTGTDTQYF.

CDR3 sequence: CASSLGGTGSYNEQFF. The CDR3 DNA sequence: TGCGCCAGCAGCTTGGGCGGGACCGGCTCCTACAATGAGCAGTTCTTC. V usage is TRBV5-1 and J usage is TRBJ2-1, with D tentatively TRBD2 (6 bases). V was shortened by 0 bases and J by 0 bases, with 10 bases between the two germline ends. The CDR3 totals 16 residues. CDR1 and CDR2 from the germline V gene are SGHRS and YFSETQ.

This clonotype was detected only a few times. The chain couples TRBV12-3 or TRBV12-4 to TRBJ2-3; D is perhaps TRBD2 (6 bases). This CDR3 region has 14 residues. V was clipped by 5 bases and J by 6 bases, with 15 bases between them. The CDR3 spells CASSPGLDEDTQYF. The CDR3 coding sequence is TGTGCCAGCAGTCCGGGACTCGACGAGGATACGCAGTATTTT.

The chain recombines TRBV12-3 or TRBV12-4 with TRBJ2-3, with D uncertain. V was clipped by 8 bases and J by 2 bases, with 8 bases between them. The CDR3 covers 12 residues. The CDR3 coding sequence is TGTGCCAGCGGGCTTGACACAGATACGCAGTATTTT. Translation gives CASGLDTDTQYF.

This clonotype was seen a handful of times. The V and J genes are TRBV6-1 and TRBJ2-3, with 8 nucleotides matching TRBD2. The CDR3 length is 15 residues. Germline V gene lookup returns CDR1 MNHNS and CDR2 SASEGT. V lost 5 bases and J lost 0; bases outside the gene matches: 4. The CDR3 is CASSPGGDSTDTQYF. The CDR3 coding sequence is TGTGCCAGCAGTCCCGGGGGGGACAGCACAGATACGCAGTATTTT.

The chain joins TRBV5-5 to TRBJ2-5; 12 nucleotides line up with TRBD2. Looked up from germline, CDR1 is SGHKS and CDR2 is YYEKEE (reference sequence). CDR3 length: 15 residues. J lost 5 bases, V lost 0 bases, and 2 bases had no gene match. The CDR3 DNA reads TGTGCCAGCAGCTTGGGACTAGCGGGAGACGAGACCCAGTACTTC. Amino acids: CASSLGLAGDETQYF. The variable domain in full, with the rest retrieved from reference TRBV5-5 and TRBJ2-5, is DAGVTQSPTHLIKTRGQQVTLRCSPISGHKSVSWYQQVLGQGPQFIFQYYEKEERGRGNFPDRFSARQFPNYSSELNVNALLLGDSALYLCASSLGLAGDETQYFGPGTRLLVL.